This T cell receptor (beta chain) was captured in a study of blood T cell repertoires in COVID-19. Turning to the study itself: Samples of COVID-19 (acute and convalescent) were obtained from the United States, Italy and Spain. From T cells, B-cell-depleted T cells, or PBMCs came the material, which was cDNA or gDNA.

In the authors' methods: Researchers report that nucleated cell counts were estimated from reference gene primer amplification. Generated by immunoSEQ multiplex PCR, the TCRdb table keeps only in-frame clones and is missing some. The V and J calls and clone size were taken over from that table, and D and trimming were inferred from the DNA. The sample lists 95,000 to 150,000 clones; approximately 87% were seen once. CDR1 SGHRS and CDR2 YFSETQ come from the germline V gene. The CDR3 length is 12 residues. V was clipped by 1 base and J by 3 bases, with 4 bases between them. The V and J genes are TRBV5-1 and TRBJ2-5, with unresolved D. The specimen sequenced was peripheral blood. The sequence was collected from a man aged 45-65 years with acute or convalescent COVID-19. Here the CDR3 reads CASSLPEETQYF. CDR3 DNA sequence: TGCGCCAGCAGCTTGCCCGAAGAGACCCAGTACTTC.